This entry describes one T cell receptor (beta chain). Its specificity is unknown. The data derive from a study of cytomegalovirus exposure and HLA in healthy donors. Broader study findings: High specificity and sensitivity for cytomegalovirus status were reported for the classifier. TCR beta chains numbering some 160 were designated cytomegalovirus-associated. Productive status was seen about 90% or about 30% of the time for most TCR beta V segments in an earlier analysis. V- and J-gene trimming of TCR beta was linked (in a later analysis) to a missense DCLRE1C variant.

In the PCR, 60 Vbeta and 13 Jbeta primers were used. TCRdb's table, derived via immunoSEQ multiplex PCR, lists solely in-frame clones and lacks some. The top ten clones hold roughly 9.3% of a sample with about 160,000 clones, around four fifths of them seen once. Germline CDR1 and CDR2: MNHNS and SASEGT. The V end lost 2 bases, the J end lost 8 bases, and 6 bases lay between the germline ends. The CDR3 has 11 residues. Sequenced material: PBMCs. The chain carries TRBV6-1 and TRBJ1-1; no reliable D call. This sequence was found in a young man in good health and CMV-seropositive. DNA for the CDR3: TGTGCCAGCAGTGAATTGAGGGAAGCTTTCTTT. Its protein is CASSELREAFF.